Listed here are 25 T cell receptor beta chains from one sample, sequenced in a study of shared clonotypes between healthy human individuals. Using immunoSEQ multiplex PCR, the repertoire was profiled, and TCRdb retains in-frame clones only, with some absent. Here the sample spans about 2.4 million clones, roughly nine tenths being singletons. Sequencing used naive CD4+ T cells sorted from blood. The subset was: CD45RA+ positively selected. The receptors derive from a man between 18 and 29 years old in good health.

The chain has TRBV30 and TRBJ2-5; 8 bases are a match to TRBD1. Germline lookup yields CDR1 GTSNPN and CDR2 SVGIG (reference sequence). CDR3 length: 15 residues. V was pared by 0 bases and J by 5 bases, with 8 bases of the junction left unmatched. DNA for the CDR3: TGTGCCTGGAGTGTACAACTGGACAGGGTCGAGACCCAGTACTTC. Its protein is CAWSVQLDRVETQYF.

J is TRBJ1-2 and V is TRBV28; D is unclear. CDR3 length: 12 residues. Germline values: CDR1 MDHEN, CDR2 SYDVKM. V was cut by 6 bases and J by 5 bases, with 10 bases left in between. Here the CDR3 DNA reads TGTGCCAGCAGGGGGAGAGTTTATGGCTACACCTTC. It is translated as CASRGRVYGYTF.

The chain carries TRBV7-3 and TRBJ2-2, with 11 positions matching TRBD1. The CDR3 spans 17 residues. After removal of 4 bases from V and 4 bases from J, the junction contained 8 bases not matched to a gene. From germline, CDR1 is SGHTA and CDR2 FQGTGA. CDR3 residues: CASSWTRDRGSTGELFF. CDR3 DNA sequence: TGTGCCAGCAGCTGGACCCGGGACAGGGGGTCCACCGGGGAGCTGTTTTTT.

The V call is TRBV6-6, the J call TRBJ1-2, with TRBD1 matching 7 bases. CDR1 is MNHNY and CDR2 is SVGAGI in the germline V gene (reference sequence). The V gene end was trimmed by 4 bases and the J gene end by 4 bases; junction bases not matched to a gene: 9. This CDR3 spans 15 amino acids. The CDR3 spells CASSSPDRIPYGYTF. The CDR3 DNA sequence: TGTGCCAGCAGTTCCCCGGACAGGATACCCTATGGCTACACCTTC.

The gene calls are TRBV9 and TRBJ2-4, with 10 bases fitting TRBD1. The V gene's germline CDR1 is SGDLS and CDR2 YYNGEE. The CDR3 is 17 residues long. After removal of 4 bases from V and 8 bases from J, the junction contained 15 bases not matched to a gene. CDR3 loop: CASSRTFWTGGRDIQYF. In DNA form, the CDR3 reads TGTGCCAGCAGCCGAACCTTCTGGACAGGGGGTCGCGACATTCAGTACTTC.

This CDR3 is CASSASVSRSEAFF. The CDR3 DNA reads TGCGCCAGCAGCGCATCGGTGAGCCGGAGTGAAGCTTTCTTT. The chain recombines TRBV5-1 with TRBJ1-1, with no clear D. The ends were cut back, 4 bases at V and 7 bases at J, with 17 bases in the middle. Germline V CDR1 and CDR2: SGHRS, YFSETQ. The CDR3 loop spans 14 amino acids.

The chain links TRBV5-1 to TRBJ1-5; D gene uncertain. The CDR3 is 13 amino acids. Germline loops: CDR1 SGHRS, CDR2 YFSETQ. Trimming took 3 bases from V and 11 from J, leaving 15 bases between them. The CDR3 DNA is TGCGCCAGCAGCTCCGGTCTGGACGGGTCCCAGCATTTT. Translation: CASSSGLDGSQHF.

V and J are TRBV6-4 and TRBJ2-2, with 8 bases aligning to TRBD1. The germline gives CDR1 MRHNA, CDR2 SNTAGT. Trimming took 6 bases from V and 0 from J; bases not matched to a gene: 3. The CDR3 sequence is 15 residues long. The CDR3 DNA reads TGTGCCAGCAGCATGACAGGGGCGAACACCGGGGAGCTGTTTTTT. Protein: CASSMTGANTGELFF.

The chain recombines TRBV7-9 with TRBJ2-2; 10 nucleotides line up with TRBD1. This CDR3 contains 16 residues. V was clipped by 5 bases and J by 4 bases; unmatched bases: 7. Germline values: CDR1 SEHNR, CDR2 FQNEAQ (reference sequence). CDR3 in amino acids: CASSPKGQGPTGELFF. The CDR3 DNA reads TGTGCCAGCAGCCCTAAGGGACAGGGGCCCACCGGGGAGCTGTTTTTT.

The rearrangement links TRBV29-1 to TRBJ1-2; D possibly corresponds to TRBD1 (5 bases). In germline, CDR1 is SQVTM, CDR2 ANQGSEA. Trimming took 3 bases from V and 7 from J, leaving 21 bases between them. This CDR3 spans 15 amino acids. CDR3 region: CSVDAGTPGASGYTF. The CDR3 DNA reads TGCAGCGTTGACGCCGGGACGCCGGGAGCCTCTGGCTACACCTTC. The whole variable domain, filled in from reference TRBV29-1 and TRBJ1-2, reads SAVISQKPSRDICQRGTSLTIQCQVDSQVTMMFWYRQQPGQSLTLIATANQGSEATYESGFVIDKFPISRPNLTFSTLTVSNMSPEDSSIYLCSVDAGTPGASGYTFGSGTRLTVV.

This clone is a singleton in its sample. V usage is TRBV10-1 and J usage is TRBJ1-1, with TRBD1 matching over 7 bases. V lost 3 bases and J lost 5; bases outside the gene matches: 3. The CDR3 runs 13 residues. CDR1 WNHNN and CDR2 SYGVQD come from the germline V gene (reference sequence). This CDR3 is CASSDQGGTEAFF. CDR3 sequence (DNA): TGCGCCAGCAGTGATCAGGGGGGAACTGAAGCTTTCTTT.

The chain joins TRBV10-1 to TRBJ1-1, with D unclear. The CDR3 spans 14 residues. Germline V gene sequence: CDR1 WNHNN, CDR2 SYGVQD (reference sequence). V lost 1 base and J 2 bases, leaving 8 bases between the germline ends. CDR3 sequence: CASSEFRGNTEAFF. Here the CDR3 DNA reads TGCGCCAGCAGTGAGTTTCGGGGAAACACTGAAGCTTTCTTT.

This chain joins TRBV7-9 and TRBJ1-1; no reliable D call. Germline CDR1 SEHNR, CDR2 FQNEAQ (reference sequence). The CDR3 runs 15 residues. Trimming stripped 2 bases from V and 1 base from J, with 11 bases between. The CDR3 here is CASSLSRRENTEAFF. The CDR3 DNA sequence: TGTGCCAGCAGCTTAAGTAGACGGGAGAACACTGAAGCTTTCTTT.

This sequence joins TRBV7-9 and TRBJ1-2, with D unresolved. The V end was cut by 1 base, the J end by 7 bases, with 16 bases between. This CDR3 is built from 15 residues. Germline-derived CDR1 and CDR2 are SEHNR and FQNEAQ (reference sequence). CDR3 region: CASSLGQAVNGGYTF. The DNA for the CDR3 is TGTGCCAGCAGCTTAGGCCAGGCTGTGAATGGTGGCTACACCTTC.

This rearrangement joins TRBV5-4 to TRBJ2-7, with 8 bases matching TRBD2. The junction had 6 bases not matched to a gene; V was cut back by 5 bases and J by 5 bases. The CDR3 extends over 13 amino acids. CDR1 is SGHNT, CDR2 YYREEE, per germline (reference sequence). The CDR3 region has the DNA TGTGCCAGCAGTGCTGGGACTAGTCACGAGCAGTACTTC. Residues: CASSAGTSHEQYF. The full variable domain, in which reference TRBV5-4 and TRBJ2-7 provide the parts outside the CDR3, is ETGVTQSPTHLIKTRGQQVTLRCSSQSGHNTVSWYQQALGQGPQFIFQYYREEENGRGNFPPRFSGLQFPNYSSELNVNALELDDSALYLCASSAGTSHEQYFGPGTRLTVT.

The CDR3 region has the DNA TGTGCCAGCAGCTTGGGACAGGGGGCAGGTTGGGAGACCCAGTACTTC. It encodes CASSLGQGAGWETQYF. V is TRBV7-2 and J is TRBJ2-5; 12 bases fit TRBD1. The germline V gene has CDR1 SGHTA and CDR2 FQGNSA. The junction had 7 bases not matched to a gene; V was cut back by 3 bases and J by 5 bases. The CDR3 runs 16 residues.

The chain carries TRBV5-4 and TRBJ1-1; D unresolved. The germline CDR1 and CDR2 sequences are SGHNT and YYREEE (reference sequence). Trimming pared 0 bases from V and 7 bases from J, leaving 10 bases between. There are 13 residues in the CDR3. The CDR3 region has the DNA TGTGCCAGCAGCTTGGGAGCAGGCAGTGAAGCTTTCTTT. Translation gives CASSLGAGSEAFF.

As DNA, the CDR3 is TGTGCCAGCAGTTTCGCAGGGGGGAACACTGAAGCTTTCTTT. Translated: CASSFAGGNTEAFF. The gene calls are TRBV28 and TRBJ1-1; 7 nucleotides line up with TRBD1. Germline V gene sequence: CDR1 MDHEN, CDR2 SYDVKM. V lost 3 bases, J lost 1 base, and 2 bases stayed unmatched. This CDR3 comprises 14 residues.

The V call is TRBV30, the J call TRBJ2-7; D gene uncertain. Looked up from germline, CDR1 is GTSNPN and CDR2 is SVGIG (reference sequence). CDR3 length: 13 residues. With 8 bases removed from V and 2 bases from J, the gap between germline ends came to 16 bases. In DNA, the CDR3 is TGTGCCGGCGACTTTTCCCGGACCTACGAGCAGTACTTC. This encodes CAGDFSRTYEQYF.

This clone was seen a single time. This chain connects TRBV10-3 to TRBJ2-7; D is unresolved. The CDR3 loop spans 17 amino acids. Germline V gene lookup returns CDR1 ENHRY and CDR2 SYGVKD. V lost 2 bases and J lost 0, with 17 bases in between. The CDR3 sequence: CAISEPEEDGYSYEQYF. The DNA for the CDR3 is TGTGCCATCAGTGAGCCCGAAGAGGACGGGTACTCCTACGAGCAGTACTTC.

The genes are TRBV7-9 and TRBJ2-3, with TRBD1 matching 8 bases. The V and J ends lost 5 bases and 3 bases, in that order; junction bases with no gene match: 7. The CDR3 is 15 residues long. The V gene's germline CDR1 is SEHNR and CDR2 FQNEAQ (reference sequence). The CDR3 here is CASSRLGQGTDTQYF. The CDR3 nucleotides read TGTGCCAGCAGCCGCCTAGGACAGGGAACAGATACGCAGTATTTT.

As to this clone: Other DNA sequences of this sample code for an identical CDR3. The V call is TRBV5-6, the J call TRBJ2-3; D not resolved. The CDR3 covers 14 residues. Trimming removed 2 bases from V and 1 base from J, with 8 bases in between. Looked up from germline, CDR1 is SGHDT and CDR2 is YYEEEE. The CDR3 DNA reads as TGTGCCAGCAGCTTAGGACGGGGCACAGATACGCAGTATTTT. This translates into CASSLGRGTDTQYF.

The chain is built from TRBV7-8 and TRBJ2-3, with a tentative D call TRBD1 (6 bases). CDR1 and CDR2 from the germline V gene are SGHVS and FQNEAQ. Trimming took 1 base from V and 14 from J, leaving 22 bases between them. The CDR3 runs 15 residues. The CDR3 is CASSLDGGPTIIGYF. The CDR3 DNA reads TGTGCCAGCAGCTTAGATGGGGGCCCCACGATCATTGGGTATTTT.

This clone was recorded once. The CDR3 DNA reads TGTGCCAGCACTCCTTCCCTGAATTCACCCCTCCACTTT. This sequence encodes CASTPSLNSPLHF. The rearrangement uses TRBV18 and TRBJ1-6; D gene unclear. V lost 8 bases and J lost 7, with 12 bases in between. The CDR3 has 13 amino acids. Germline CDR1 KGHSH, CDR2 LQKENI.

The J gene is TRBJ2-6, the V gene TRBV25-1; unclear D gene. Germline V gene sequence: CDR1 MGHDK, CDR2 SYGVNS. CDR3 length: 10 residues. In nucleotides, the CDR3 is TGTGCGGCTGGGGCCAACGTCCTGACTTTC. Its protein product is CAAGANVLTF.